The present entry profiles one TCR beta chain with its context. Other DNA sequences in the same sample also yield this CDR3. Under the authors' procedure: Filtering was not the same, since immunoSEQ gave junction-only sequences without quality scores. The data were produced by immunoSEQ multiplex PCR, yet TCRdb's version contains in-frame clones alone and is incomplete. The V and J calls and clone size come from that table; D and trimming were worked out from the DNA. Of roughly 2.6 million clones listed, around nine tenths are singletons. Germline CDR1 reads SQVTM; CDR2 reads ANQGSEA. The CDR3 contains 13 residues. V was cut by 4 bases and J by 1 base, with 9 bases left in between. This entry belongs to a study of shared clonotypes between healthy human individuals.

The sequencing sample was made of naive CD4+ T cells sorted from blood. Subset reported: CD45RA+ positively selected. The chain combines TRBV29-1 with TRBJ2-3; D ambiguous. The sequence came from a man younger than 30 in good health. The CDR3 region has the DNA TGCAGCGTTGCTCCAGGCGGCACAGATACGCAGTATTTT. It translates to CSVAPGGTDTQYF.